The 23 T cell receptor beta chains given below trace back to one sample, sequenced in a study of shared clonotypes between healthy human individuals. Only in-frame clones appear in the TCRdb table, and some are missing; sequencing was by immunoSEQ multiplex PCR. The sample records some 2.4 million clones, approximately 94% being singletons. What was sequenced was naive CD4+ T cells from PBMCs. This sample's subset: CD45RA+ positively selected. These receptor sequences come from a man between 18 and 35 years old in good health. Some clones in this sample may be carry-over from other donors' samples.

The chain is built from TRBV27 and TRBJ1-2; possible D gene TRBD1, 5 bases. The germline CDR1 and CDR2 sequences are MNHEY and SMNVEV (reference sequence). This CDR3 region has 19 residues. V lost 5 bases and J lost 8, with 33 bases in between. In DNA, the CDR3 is TGTGCCAGCAGTCAAAGTAGGTCCGTTTGGCAGGGCCCAAACCAGGGCTACACCTTC. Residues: CASSQSRSVWQGPNQGYTF.

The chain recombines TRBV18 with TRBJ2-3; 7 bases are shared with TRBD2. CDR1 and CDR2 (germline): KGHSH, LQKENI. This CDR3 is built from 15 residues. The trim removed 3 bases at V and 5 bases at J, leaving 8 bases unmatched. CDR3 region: CASSPGREVVDTQYF. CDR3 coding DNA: TGTGCCAGCTCACCGGGACGGGAGGTCGTAGATACGCAGTATTTT.

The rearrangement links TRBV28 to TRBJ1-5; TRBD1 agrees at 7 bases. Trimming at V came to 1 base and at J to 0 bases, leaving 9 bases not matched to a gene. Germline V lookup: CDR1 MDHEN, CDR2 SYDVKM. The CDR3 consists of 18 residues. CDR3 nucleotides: TGTGCCAGCAGTTTATTGGAGGGCAGGGGGTTTAGCAATCAGCCCCAGCATTTT. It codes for CASSLLEGRGFSNQPQHF.

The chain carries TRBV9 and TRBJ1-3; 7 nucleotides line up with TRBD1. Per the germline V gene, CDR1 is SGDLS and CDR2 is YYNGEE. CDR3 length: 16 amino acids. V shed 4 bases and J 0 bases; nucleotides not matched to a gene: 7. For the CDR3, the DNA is TGTGCCAGCAGCTCAGGGGGTACCCGCTCTGGAAACACCATATATTTT. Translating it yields CASSSGGTRSGNTIYF.

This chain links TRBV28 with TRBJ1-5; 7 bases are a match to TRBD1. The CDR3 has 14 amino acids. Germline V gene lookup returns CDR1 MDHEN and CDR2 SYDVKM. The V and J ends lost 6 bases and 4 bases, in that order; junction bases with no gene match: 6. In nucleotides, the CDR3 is TGTGCCAGCAGAATGGACAGGTTAAATCAGCCCCAGCATTTT. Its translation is CASRMDRLNQPQHF.

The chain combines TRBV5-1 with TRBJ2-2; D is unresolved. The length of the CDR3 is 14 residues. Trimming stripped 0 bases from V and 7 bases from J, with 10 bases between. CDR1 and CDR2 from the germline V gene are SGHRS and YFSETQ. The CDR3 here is CASSLVDGVGELFF. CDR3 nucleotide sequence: TGCGCCAGCAGCTTGGTGGATGGGGTCGGGGAGCTGTTTTTT.

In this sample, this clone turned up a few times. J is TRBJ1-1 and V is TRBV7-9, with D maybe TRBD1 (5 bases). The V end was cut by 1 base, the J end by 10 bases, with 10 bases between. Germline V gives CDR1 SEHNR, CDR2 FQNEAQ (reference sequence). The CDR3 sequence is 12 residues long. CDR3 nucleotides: TGTGCCAGCAGCTTAGTGGGACGGGGAGCTTTCTTT. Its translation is CASSLVGRGAFF.

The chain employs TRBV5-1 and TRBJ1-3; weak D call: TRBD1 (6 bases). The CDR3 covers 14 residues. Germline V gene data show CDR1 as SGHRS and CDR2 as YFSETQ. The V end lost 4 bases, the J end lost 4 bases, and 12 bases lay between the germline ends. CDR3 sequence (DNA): TGCGCCAGCAGCGTGGGGGGCGAAGGAAACACCATATATTTT. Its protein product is CASSVGGEGNTIYF.

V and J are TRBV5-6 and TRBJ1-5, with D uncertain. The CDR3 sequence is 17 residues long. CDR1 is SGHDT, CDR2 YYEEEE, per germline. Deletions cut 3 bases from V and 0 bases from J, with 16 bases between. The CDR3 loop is CASSSLFRFYSNQPQHF. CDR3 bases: TGTGCCAGCAGCTCCCTGTTCCGATTTTATAGCAATCAGCCCCAGCATTTT.

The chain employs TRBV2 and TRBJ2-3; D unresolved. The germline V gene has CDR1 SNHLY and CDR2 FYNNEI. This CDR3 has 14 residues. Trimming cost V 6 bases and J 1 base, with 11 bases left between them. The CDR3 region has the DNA TGTGCCAGCAGGGAACCTCGGGGCACAGATACGCAGTATTTT. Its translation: CASREPRGTDTQYF.

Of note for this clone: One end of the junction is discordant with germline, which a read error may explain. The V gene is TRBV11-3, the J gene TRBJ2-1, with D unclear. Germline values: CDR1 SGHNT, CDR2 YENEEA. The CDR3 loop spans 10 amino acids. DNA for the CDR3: TGTGCCAGCAGCTTAGATCTCCCGGTCTTC. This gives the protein CASSLDLPVF.

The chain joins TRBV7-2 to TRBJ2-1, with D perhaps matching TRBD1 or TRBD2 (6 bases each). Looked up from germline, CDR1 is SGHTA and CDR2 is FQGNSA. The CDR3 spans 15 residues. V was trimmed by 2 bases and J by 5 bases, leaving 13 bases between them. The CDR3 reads CASSLYGGDNNEQFF. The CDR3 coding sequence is TGTGCCAGCAGCTTATATGGCGGGGACAACAATGAGCAGTTCTTC.

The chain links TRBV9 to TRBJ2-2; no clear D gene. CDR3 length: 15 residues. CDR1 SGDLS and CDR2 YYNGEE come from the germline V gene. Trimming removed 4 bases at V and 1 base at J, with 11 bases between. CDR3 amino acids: CASSPRSVNTGELFF. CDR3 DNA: TGTGCCAGCAGCCCCCGATCCGTGAACACCGGGGAGCTGTTTTTT.

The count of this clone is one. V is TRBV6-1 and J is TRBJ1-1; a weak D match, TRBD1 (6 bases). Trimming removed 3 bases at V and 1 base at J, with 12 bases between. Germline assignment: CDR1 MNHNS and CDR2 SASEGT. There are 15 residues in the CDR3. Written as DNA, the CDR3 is TGTGCCAGCAGTGATCTTAGGGGGAAGAACACTGAAGCTTTCTTT. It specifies CASSDLRGKNTEAFF.

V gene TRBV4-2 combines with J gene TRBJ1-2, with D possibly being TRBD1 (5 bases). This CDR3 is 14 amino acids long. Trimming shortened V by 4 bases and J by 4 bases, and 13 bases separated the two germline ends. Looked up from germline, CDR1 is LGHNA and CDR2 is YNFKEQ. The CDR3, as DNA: TGTGCCAGCAGCCCAACCGGGGGGAGCTATGGCTACACCTTC. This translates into CASSPTGGSYGYTF.

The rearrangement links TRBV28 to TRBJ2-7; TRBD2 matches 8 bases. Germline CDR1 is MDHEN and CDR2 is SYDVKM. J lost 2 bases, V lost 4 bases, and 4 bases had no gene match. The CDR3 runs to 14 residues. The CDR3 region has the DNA TGTGCCAGCAGTTCAACTAGCGGAACCTACGAGCAGTACTTC. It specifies CASSSTSGTYEQYF. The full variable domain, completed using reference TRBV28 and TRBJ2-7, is DVKVTQSSRYLVKRTGEKVFLECVQDMDHENMFWYRQDPGLGLRLIYFSYDVKMKEKGDIPEGYSVSREKKERFSLILESASTNQTSMYLCASSSTSGTYEQYFGPGTRLTVT.

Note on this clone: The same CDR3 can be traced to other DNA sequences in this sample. The CDR3 nucleotides read TGCAGTGCTCCATATGGCTACACCTTC. Residues: CSAPYGYTF. The V gene is TRBV20-1, the J gene TRBJ1-2; the D is unclear. Per germline, CDR1 DFQATT and CDR2 SNEGSKA (reference sequence). V lost 5 bases to trimming and J lost 5 bases, with 3 bases between them. This CDR3 spans 9 amino acids.

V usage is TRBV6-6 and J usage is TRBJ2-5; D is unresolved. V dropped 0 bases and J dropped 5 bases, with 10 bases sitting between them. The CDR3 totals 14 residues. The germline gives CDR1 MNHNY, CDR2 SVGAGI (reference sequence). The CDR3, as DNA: TGTGCCAGCAGTTACTCGGTGACGAGGGAGACCCAGTACTTC. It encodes CASSYSVTRETQYF.

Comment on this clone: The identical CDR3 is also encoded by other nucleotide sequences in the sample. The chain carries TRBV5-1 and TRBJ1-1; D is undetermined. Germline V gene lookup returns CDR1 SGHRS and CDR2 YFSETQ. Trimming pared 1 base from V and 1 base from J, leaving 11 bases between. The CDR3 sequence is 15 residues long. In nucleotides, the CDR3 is TGCGCCAGCAGCTTGTTTGGGGTTGGGAACACTGAAGCTTTCTTT. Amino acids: CASSLFGVGNTEAFF.

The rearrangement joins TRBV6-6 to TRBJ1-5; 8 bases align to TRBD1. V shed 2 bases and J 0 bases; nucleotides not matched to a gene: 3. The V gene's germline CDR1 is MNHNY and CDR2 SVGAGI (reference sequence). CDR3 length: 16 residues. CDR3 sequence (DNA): TGTGCCAGCAGTTACCGGGACAGGCATAGCAATCAGCCCCAGCATTTT. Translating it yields CASSYRDRHSNQPQHF.

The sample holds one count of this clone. This CDR3 reads CASEAGAFRETQYF. The CDR3 DNA follows: TGTGCCAGCGAGGCGGGAGCTTTTAGGGAGACCCAGTACTTC. The chain uses TRBV6-6 and TRBJ2-5; TRBD2 aligns across 7 bases. The V gene's germline CDR1 is MNHNY and CDR2 SVGAGI (reference sequence). The CDR3 is 14 residues long. After removal of 8 bases from V and 5 bases from J, the junction contained 11 bases not matched to a gene.

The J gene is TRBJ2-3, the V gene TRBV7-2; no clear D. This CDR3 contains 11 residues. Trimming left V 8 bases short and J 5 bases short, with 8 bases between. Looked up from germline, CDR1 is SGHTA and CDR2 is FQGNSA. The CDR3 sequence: CASVGVDTQYF. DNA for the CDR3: TGTGCCAGCGTTGGGGTAGATACGCAGTATTTT. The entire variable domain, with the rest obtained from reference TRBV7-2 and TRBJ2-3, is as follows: GAGVSQSPSNKVTEKGKDVELRCDPISGHTALYWYRQSLGQGLEFLIYFQGNSAPDKSGLPSDRFSAERTGGSVSTLTIQRTQQEDSAVYLCASVGVDTQYFGPGTRLTVL.

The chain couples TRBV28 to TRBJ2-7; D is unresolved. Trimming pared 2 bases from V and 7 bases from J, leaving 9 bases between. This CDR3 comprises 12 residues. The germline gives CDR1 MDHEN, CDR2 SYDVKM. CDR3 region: CASSLATEEQYF. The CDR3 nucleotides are TGTGCCAGCAGTTTAGCTACGGAAGAGCAGTACTTC. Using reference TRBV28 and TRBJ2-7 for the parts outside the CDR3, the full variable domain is DVKVTQSSRYLVKRTGEKVFLECVQDMDHENMFWYRQDPGLGLRLIYFSYDVKMKEKGDIPEGYSVSREKKERFSLILESASTNQTSMYLCASSLATEEQYFGPGTRLTVT.